This T cell receptor beta chain was documented in a study of patients and donors after allogeneic stem cell transplantation. TCRdb called the RT-PCR reads again in MiXCR, with one record for every CDR3 protein. The data contain about 230,000 distinct CDR3 sequences, around an eighth of them singletons. Germline trimming cut 5 bases from V and 2 bases from J; bases unmatched to any gene: 3. The CDR3 runs 14 residues. Looked up from germline, CDR1 is SGHVS and CDR2 is FNYEAQ. This clonotype was counted at least ten times. Sequencing used blood, either unsorted or a sorted T cell fraction (not recorded which). The sequence came from a human donor who was either an allogeneic HSCT recipient or a stem cell or donor lymphocyte infusion donor (not recorded which). It is not recorded whose cells these are; they may come from a transplant donor. This chain uses TRBV7-6 with TRBJ2-7; 10 bases fit TRBD1. CDR3 bases: TGTGCCAGCAGCCGAGGACAGGGGGCCTACGAGCAGTACTTC. The encoded protein is CASSRGQGAYEQYF.